The TCR beta chain described here comes from a study of T cell responses to AZD1222 COVID-19 vaccine. Study as a whole: Whether given at about 4 or about 12 weeks, second doses were pooled.

Comment on this clone: Its antigen remains unknown.

Germline V gives CDR1 ENHRY, CDR2 SYGVKD. J lost 8 bases, V lost 5 bases, and 3 bases had no gene match. The CDR3 sequence is 12 residues long. Some clones are missing from TCRdb's copy, which holds only in-frame ones; the method was immunoSEQ multiplex PCR. The sample contains about 96,000 clones, around 89% of which appear only once. Findings and limits, study-wide: Sampling that yielded the repertoires occurred only after the peak T cell response. Donor demographics were predominantly white British with a female majority; clonal diversity may be underestimated. Increases in Spike-specific TCR breadth and depth were seen after two AZD1222 doses.

The sequencing used peripheral blood, collected on day 0 of AZD1222 vaccination. This TCR came from an adult in good health. This chain joins TRBV10-3 and TRBJ1-1, with 9 bases matching TRBD1. CDR3 protein: CAISLQGAEAFF. The CDR3 DNA follows: TGTGCCATCAGTTTACAGGGGGCGGAAGCTTTCTTT.